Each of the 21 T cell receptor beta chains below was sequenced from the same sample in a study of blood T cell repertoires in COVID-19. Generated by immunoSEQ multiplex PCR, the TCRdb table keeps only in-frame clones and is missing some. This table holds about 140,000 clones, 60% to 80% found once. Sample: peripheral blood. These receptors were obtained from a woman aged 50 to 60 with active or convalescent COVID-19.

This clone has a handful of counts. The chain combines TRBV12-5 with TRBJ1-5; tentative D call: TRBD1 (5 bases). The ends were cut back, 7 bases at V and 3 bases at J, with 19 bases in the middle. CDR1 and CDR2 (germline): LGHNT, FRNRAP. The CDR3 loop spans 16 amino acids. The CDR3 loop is CASAAWEGQLNQPQHF. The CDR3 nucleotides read TGTGCTAGTGCCGCATGGGAGGGGCAACTCAATCAGCCCCAGCATTTT. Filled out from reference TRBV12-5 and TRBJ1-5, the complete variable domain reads DARVTQTPRHKVTEMGQEVTMRCQPILGHNTVFWYRQTMMQGLELLAYFRNRAPLDDSGMPKDRFSAEMPDATLATLKIQPSEPRDSAVYFCASAAWEGQLNQPQHFGDGTRLSIL.

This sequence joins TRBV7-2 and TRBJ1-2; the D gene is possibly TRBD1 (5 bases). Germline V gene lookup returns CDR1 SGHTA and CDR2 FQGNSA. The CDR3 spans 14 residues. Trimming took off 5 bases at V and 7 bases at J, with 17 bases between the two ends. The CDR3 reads CASSQGDPASGYTF. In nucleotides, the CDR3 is TGTGCCAGCAGCCAAGGGGATCCCGCTTCTGGCTACACCTTC.

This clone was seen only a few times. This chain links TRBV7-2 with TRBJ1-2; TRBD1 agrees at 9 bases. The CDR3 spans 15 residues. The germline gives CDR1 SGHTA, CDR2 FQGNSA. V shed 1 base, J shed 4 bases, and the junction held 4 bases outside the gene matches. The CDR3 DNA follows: TGTGCCAGCAGCTTAGGGGGACAGGGCATCTATGGCTACACCTTC. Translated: CASSLGGQGIYGYTF. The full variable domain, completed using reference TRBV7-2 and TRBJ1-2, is GAGVSQSPSNKVTEKGKDVELRCDPISGHTALYWYRQSLGQGLEFLIYFQGNSAPDKSGLPSDRFSAERTGGSVSTLTIQRTQQEDSAVYLCASSLGGQGIYGYTFGSGTRLTVV.

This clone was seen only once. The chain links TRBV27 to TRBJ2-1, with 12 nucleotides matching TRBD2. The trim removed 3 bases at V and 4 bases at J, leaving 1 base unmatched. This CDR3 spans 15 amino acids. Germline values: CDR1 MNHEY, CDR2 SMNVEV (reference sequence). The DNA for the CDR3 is TGTGCCAGCAGTTTTCTAGCGGGAGGGTACAATGAGCAGTTCTTC. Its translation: CASSFLAGGYNEQFF.

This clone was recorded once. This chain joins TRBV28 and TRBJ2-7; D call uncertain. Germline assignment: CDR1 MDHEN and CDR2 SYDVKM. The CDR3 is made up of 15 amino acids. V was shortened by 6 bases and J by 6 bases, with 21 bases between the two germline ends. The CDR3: CASSPAPSYTGEQYF. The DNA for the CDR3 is TGTGCCAGCAGCCCCGCGCCATCTTATACGGGCGAGCAGTACTTC.

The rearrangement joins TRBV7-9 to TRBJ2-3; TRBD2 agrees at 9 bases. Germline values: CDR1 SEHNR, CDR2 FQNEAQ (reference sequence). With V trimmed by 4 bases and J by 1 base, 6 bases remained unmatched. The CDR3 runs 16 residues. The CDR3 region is CASSSPRTSGTDTQYF. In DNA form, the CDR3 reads TGTGCCAGCAGCTCACCTCGGACTAGCGGCACAGATACGCAGTATTTT.

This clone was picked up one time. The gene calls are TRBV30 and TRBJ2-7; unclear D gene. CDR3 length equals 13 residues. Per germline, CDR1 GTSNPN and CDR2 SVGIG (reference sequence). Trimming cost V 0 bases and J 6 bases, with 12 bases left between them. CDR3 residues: CAWSVLSPVEQYF. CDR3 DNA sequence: TGTGCCTGGAGTGTACTAAGTCCTGTCGAGCAGTACTTC.

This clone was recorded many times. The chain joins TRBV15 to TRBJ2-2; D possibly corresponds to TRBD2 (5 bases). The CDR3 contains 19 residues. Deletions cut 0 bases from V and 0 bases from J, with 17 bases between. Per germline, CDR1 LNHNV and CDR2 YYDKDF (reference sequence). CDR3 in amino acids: CATSRDPFERLANTGELFF. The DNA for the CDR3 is TGTGCCACCAGCAGAGATCCGTTCGAGCGGCTCGCGAACACCGGGGAGCTGTTTTTT.

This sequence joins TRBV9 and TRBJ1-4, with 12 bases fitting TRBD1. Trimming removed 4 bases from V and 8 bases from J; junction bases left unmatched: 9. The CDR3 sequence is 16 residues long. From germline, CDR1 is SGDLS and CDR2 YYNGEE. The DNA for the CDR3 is TGTGCCAGCAGCCCGGGGACAGGGGGCATTATAGAAAAACTGTTTTTT. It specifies CASSPGTGGIIEKLFF.

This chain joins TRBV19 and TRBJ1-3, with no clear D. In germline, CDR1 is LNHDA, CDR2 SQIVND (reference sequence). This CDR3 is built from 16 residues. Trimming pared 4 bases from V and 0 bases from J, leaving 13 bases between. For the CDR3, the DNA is TGTGCCAGTAGTACCCCAGGCATCAGCTCTGGAAACACCATATATTTT. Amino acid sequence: CASSTPGISSGNTIYF.

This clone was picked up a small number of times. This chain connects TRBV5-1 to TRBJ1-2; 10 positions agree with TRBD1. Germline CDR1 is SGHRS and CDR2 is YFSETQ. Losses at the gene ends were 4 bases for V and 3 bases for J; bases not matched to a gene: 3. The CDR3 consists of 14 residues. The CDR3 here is CASSKGQGYYGYTF. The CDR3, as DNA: TGCGCCAGCAGCAAGGGACAGGGGTACTATGGCTACACCTTC.

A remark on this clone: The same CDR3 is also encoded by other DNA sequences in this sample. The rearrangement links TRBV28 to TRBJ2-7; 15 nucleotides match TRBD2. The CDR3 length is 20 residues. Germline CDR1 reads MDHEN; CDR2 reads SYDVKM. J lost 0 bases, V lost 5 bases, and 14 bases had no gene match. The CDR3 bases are TGTGCCAGCAGTCCAAAATATAGGACTAGCGGGAGGGCCTTCTCCTACGAGCAGTACTTC. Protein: CASSPKYRTSGRAFSYEQYF.

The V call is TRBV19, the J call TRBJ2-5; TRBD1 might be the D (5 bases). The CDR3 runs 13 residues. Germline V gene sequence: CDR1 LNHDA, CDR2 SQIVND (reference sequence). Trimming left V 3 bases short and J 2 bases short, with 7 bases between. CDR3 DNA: TGTGCCAGTAGTATGGGGCGTCAAGAGACCCAGTACTTC. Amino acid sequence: CASSMGRQETQYF.

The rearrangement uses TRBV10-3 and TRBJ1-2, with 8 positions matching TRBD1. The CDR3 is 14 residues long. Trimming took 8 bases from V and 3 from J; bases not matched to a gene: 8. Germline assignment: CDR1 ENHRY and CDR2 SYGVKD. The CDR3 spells CAIGTGQWDYGYTF. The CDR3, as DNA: TGTGCCATCGGGACAGGACAATGGGACTATGGCTACACCTTC.

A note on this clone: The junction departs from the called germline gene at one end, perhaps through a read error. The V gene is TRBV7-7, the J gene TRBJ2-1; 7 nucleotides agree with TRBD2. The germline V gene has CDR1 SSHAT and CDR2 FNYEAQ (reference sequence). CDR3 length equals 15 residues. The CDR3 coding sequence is TGTGCTAGCAGCTTAGATGGCGGGGGATTTAATGAGCAGTTCTTC. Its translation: CASSLDGGGFNEQFF.

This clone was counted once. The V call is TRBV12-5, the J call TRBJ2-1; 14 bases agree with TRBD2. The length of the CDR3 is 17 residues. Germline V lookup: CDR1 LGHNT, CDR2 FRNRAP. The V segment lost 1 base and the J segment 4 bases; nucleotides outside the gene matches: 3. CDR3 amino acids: CASGLDWTSGGYNEQFF. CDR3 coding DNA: TGTGCTAGTGGTTTGGACTGGACTAGCGGGGGGTACAATGAGCAGTTCTTC.

Here the CDR3 DNA reads TGTGCCAACCAGGGGGCTCCTGGAAACACCATATATTTT. It yields the protein CANQGAPGNTIYF. The rearrangement links TRBV12-3 or TRBV12-4 to TRBJ1-3, with 8 nucleotides matching TRBD1. The trim removed 10 bases at V and 2 bases at J, leaving 4 bases unmatched. The CDR3 extends over 13 amino acids.

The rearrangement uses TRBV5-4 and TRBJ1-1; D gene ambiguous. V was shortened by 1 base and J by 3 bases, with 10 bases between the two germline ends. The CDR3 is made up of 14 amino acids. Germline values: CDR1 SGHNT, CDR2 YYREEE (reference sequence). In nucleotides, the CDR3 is TGTGCCAGCAGCTTGCAGGCGAGGGACACTGAAGCTTTCTTT. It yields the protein CASSLQARDTEAFF.

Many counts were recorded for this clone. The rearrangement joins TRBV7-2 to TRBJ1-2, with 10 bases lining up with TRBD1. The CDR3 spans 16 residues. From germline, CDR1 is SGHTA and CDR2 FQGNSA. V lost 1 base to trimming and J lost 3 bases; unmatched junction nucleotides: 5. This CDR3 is CASSLGGQGKDYGYTF. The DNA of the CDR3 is TGTGCCAGCAGCTTAGGGGGACAGGGGAAGGACTATGGCTACACCTTC.

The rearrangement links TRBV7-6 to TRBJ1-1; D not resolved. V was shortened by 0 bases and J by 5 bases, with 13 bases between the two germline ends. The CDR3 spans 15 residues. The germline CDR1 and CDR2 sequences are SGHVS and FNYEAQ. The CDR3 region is CASSLAGGVGTEAFF. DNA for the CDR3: TGTGCCAGCAGCTTAGCTGGCGGGGTTGGGACTGAAGCTTTCTTT.

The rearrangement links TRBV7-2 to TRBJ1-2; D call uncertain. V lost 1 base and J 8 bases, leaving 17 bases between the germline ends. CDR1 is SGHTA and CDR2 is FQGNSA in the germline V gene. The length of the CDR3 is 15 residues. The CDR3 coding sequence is TGTGCCAGCAGCTTAGAACACTCCCCCGAGCGAGGCTACACCTTC. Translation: CASSLEHSPERGYTF.